A selection of T cell receptor beta chains follows, all from one sample in a study of T cell repertoires in aging, cancer and after chemotherapy. One entry per CDR3 protein, called by TCRdb with MiXCR from the multiplex PCR reads. The table shows under 4,000 distinct CDR3 sequences, with about 22% occurring only once. Material: blood. These receptor sequences come from a human donor with a blood cancer. Each CDR3 is given with its conserved first and last residue. A D gene is named only where the DNA matches it firmly. Size values are once, few and many counts, or a class for expanded clones, and some rows have none.

J,D,V,size,DNA,CDR3
TRBJ2-7,.,TRBV7-9,few,TGTGCCAGCAGCCGACAGGCCTTCTACGAGCAGTACTTC,CASSRQAFYEQYF
TRBJ2-3,TRBD2,TRBV6-4,medium-sized,TGTGCCAGCAGTGAGGTAGCGGGGGGCAGCACAGATACGCAGTATTTT,CASSEVAGGSTDTQYF
TRBJ2-7,TRBD2,TRBV6-1,medium-sized,TGTGCCAGCAGTGAAGGGACTAGCGGGAGCTACGAGCAGTACTTC,CASSEGTSGSYEQYF
TRBJ2-3,.,TRBV6-1,medium-sized,TGTGCCAGCAGGGCCCTGGGAGATACGCAGTATTTT,CASRALGDTQYF
TRBJ1-3,.,TRBV5-1,.,TGCGCCAGCAGCAAACCTGCGGGGGCGACTGGAAACACCATATATTTT,CASSKPAGATGNTIYF
TRBJ2-3,.,TRBV10-3,.,TGTGCCATCAAATCAGACGGTACAGATACGCAGTATTTT,CAIKSDGTDTQYF
TRBJ1-2,TRBD1,TRBV12-3/TRBV12-4,medium-sized,TGTGCCAGCATTCCCGGGACAGCGACCTATGGCTACACCTTC,CASIPGTATYGYTF
TRBJ2-1,TRBD2,TRBV20-1,.,TGCAGTGCCTTCTCCGGGGGGGGGGCTCTAAGCTCCTACAATGAGCAGTTCTTC,CSAFSGGGALSSYNEQFF
TRBJ1-5,TRBD1,TRBV19,few,TGTGCCACCGGGGACAGGGCTATCAGCAATCAGCCCCAGCATTTT,CATGDRAISNQPQHF
TRBJ2-1,TRBD1,TRBV6-6,medium-sized,TGTGCCAGCAACCGACAGGGAACCCCTGGAAATGAGCAGTTCTTC,CASNRQGTPGNEQFF
TRBJ2-3,.,TRBV5-1,few,TGCGCCAGCAGCTTGTATGGTAGCGGAGATACAGATACGCAGTATTTT,CASSLYGSGDTDTQYF
TRBJ2-1,.,TRBV6-2/TRBV6-3,medium-sized,TGTGCCAGCAGTTACGCCTCGGGTGGGAGCTCCTACAATGAGCAGTTCTTC,CASSYASGGSSYNEQFF
TRBJ2-1,TRBD1,TRBV12-3/TRBV12-4,medium-sized,TGTGCCAGCAGTTTAAGGTCCGGGACAGGGAATCTCAATGAGCAGTTCTTC,CASSLRSGTGNLNEQFF
TRBJ2-2,.,TRBV10-1,few,TGCGCCAGCAGCCCGACAGTTACCGGGGAGCTGTTTTTT,CASSPTVTGELFF
TRBJ1-3,.,TRBV7-2,.,TGTGCCAGCAGCCCGCAGACTTCCTCTGGAAACACCATATATTTT,CASSPQTSSGNTIYF
TRBJ1-1,TRBD1,TRBV20-1,few,TGCAGTGCTAGAGACCGTACAGGGGGCACTGAAGCTTTCTTT,CSARDRTGGTEAFF
TRBJ2-7,TRBD1,TRBV27,medium-sized,TGTGCCAGCAGTTTATGGGACAGGTTGGAGCAGTACTTC,CASSLWDRLEQYF
TRBJ2-2,TRBD1,TRBV2,once,TGTGCCAGCAGTACGGGACAGGTTGCACCCGGGGAGCTGTTTTTT,CASSTGQVAPGELFF
TRBJ1-3,.,TRBV7-9,.,TGTGCCAGCAGCCTCCCGCAGGGCTCTGGAAACACCATATATTTT,CASSLPQGSGNTIYF
TRBJ2-7,.,TRBV20-1,medium-sized,TGCAGTGCTAGAGACAACTACGAGCAGTACTTC,CSARDNYEQYF
TRBJ1-6,.,TRBV5-4,medium-sized,TGTGCCAGCAGCTTGGTAGGGCAGGTTGGGTCACCCCTCCACTTT,CASSLVGQVGSPLHF
TRBJ1-4,.,TRBV19,medium-sized,TGTGCCAGTACCGACGGACAGTTCCTTAATGAAAAACTGTTTTTT,CASTDGQFLNEKLFF
TRBJ1-4,.,TRBV30,medium-sized,TGTGCCTGGAGTTTGGAAAATGAAAAACTGTTTTTT,CAWSLENEKLFF
TRBJ1-1,.,TRBV5-5,.,TGTGCCAGCAGCCGTCCGGCCATGAACACTGAAGCTTTCTTT,CASSRPAMNTEAFF
TRBJ2-3,.,TRBV6-5,medium-sized,TGTGCCAGCAGTTATCACAGGGTAGCTCGCACAGATACGCAGTATTTT,CASSYHRVARTDTQYF
TRBJ1-2,TRBD1,TRBV5-4,medium-sized,TGTGCCAGCAGTTCCGGGACAGGGTTGTGGGGCGGCTACACCTTC,CASSSGTGLWGGYTF
TRBJ2-1,.,TRBV28,few,TGTGCCAGCAGTTCCATAGACAATGAGCAGTTCTTC,CASSSIDNEQFF
TRBJ2-3,.,TRBV7-2,.,TGTGCCAGCAGCTTAACAGGGACTACCCTCCAGCCCCAGTATTTT,CASSLTGTTLQPQYF
TRBJ2-3,.,TRBV5-1,.,TGCGCCAGCAGGATAGAGCAGTACACAGATACGCAGTATTTT,CASRIEQYTDTQYF
TRBJ1-5,.,TRBV12-3/TRBV12-4,.,TGTGCTAGTGGTTTGGAGAGTCATCAGCCCCAGCATTTT,CASGLESHQPQHF
TRBJ2-7,TRBD2,TRBV7-9,few,TGTGCCAGCACCAAATCCCTTAGCGGGGTCTCCTACGAGCAGTACTTC,CASTKSLSGVSYEQYF
TRBJ1-1,.,TRBV7-2,once,TGTGCCAGCAGCTTAGAGGGGCGAAAGGCTTTCTTT,CASSLEGRKAFF
TRBJ2-1,TRBD1,TRBV5-4,.,TGTGCCAGCAGGAGCCGGGACAGGGGGGACAATGAGCAGTTCTTC,CASRSRDRGDNEQFF
TRBJ2-6,TRBD1,TRBV6-4,once,TGTGCCAGCAGTGACGGGACAGACTCTGGGGCCAACGTCCTGACTTTC,CASSDGTDSGANVLTF
TRBJ2-1,.,TRBV6-6,medium-sized,TGTGCCAGCAGCCGACAGAGCTCCTACAATGAGCAGTTCTTC,CASSRQSSYNEQFF
TRBJ2-1,TRBD1,TRBV18,medium-sized,TGTGCCAGCTCCCCGGGACAGGGGGGCGATGAGCAGTTCTTC,CASSPGQGGDEQFF
TRBJ1-2,TRBD1,TRBV11-3,medium-sized,TGTGCCAGCAGCTTAGAAGGGCGACAGGGAGACTATGGCTACACCTTC,CASSLEGRQGDYGYTF
TRBJ2-1,.,TRBV20-1,.,TGCAGTGCCAGCAGTCCTACAGGGTACAATGAGCAGTTCTTC,CSASSPTGYNEQFF
TRBJ2-5,TRBD1,TRBV29-1,.,TGCAGCGTTTCTCGGCCGGGACAGGGTAGGGAGACCCAGTACTTC,CSVSRPGQGRETQYF
TRBJ1-2,.,TRBV18,medium-sized,TGTGCCAGCTCACCCGACGCGTATGGCTACACCTTC,CASSPDAYGYTF